The T cell receptor (beta chain) described here comes from a study of cytomegalovirus exposure and HLA in healthy donors. The primer mix had 60 Vbeta and 13 Jbeta primers. Libraries were prepared by immunoSEQ multiplex PCR; TCRdb keeps only in-frame clonotypes and omits some of them. This table holds some 96,000 clones, under 65% found once. From germline, CDR1 is SQVTM and CDR2 ANQGSEA. This CDR3 spans 13 amino acids. Trimming cost V 8 bases and J 0 bases, with 13 bases left between them. Study findings and constraints: In a later analysis, an Asian-associated ancestry cluster reportedly showed fewer N-insertions than the roughly 700-donor mean. A previous analysis found most TCR beta V segments productive roughly 87% or roughly 30% of the time.

In regard to this clone: Its antigen remains unknown.

The TCR originated in a man in his sixties in good health and CMV-seronegative. Sequencing used PBMCs. This chain uses TRBV29-1 with TRBJ1-1; D perhaps matches TRBD1 (5 bases). As DNA, the CDR3 is TGCAGCACCGACAGTCCGATGAACACTGAAGCTTTCTTT. This codes for CSTDSPMNTEAFF.